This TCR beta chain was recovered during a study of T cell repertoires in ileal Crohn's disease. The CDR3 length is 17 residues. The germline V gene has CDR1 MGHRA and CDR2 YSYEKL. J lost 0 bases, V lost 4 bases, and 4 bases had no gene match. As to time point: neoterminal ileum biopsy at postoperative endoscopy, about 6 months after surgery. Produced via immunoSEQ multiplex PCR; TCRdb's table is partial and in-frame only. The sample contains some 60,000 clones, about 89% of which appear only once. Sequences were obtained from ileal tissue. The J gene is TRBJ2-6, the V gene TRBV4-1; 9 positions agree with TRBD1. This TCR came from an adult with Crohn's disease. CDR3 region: CASSPRDRDSGANVLTF. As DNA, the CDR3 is TGCGCCAGCAGCCCACGGGACAGGGACTCTGGGGCCAACGTCCTGACTTTC.